This T cell receptor beta chain was retrieved from a study of T-cell memory formation after mild COVID-19. TCRdb re-called the 5' RACE reads with MiXCR, one entry per CDR3 protein. The table includes about 540,000 distinct CDR3 sequences, around 20% detected once. The material sequenced was PBMCs or a T cell subset sorted from them (not recorded which). This receptor was taken from an adult woman who had mild COVID-19 (a few samples of this study predate the infection). Cell type and time point are not known.

The CDR3 DNA follows: TGTGCCAGCAGCACCCGACAGGGTGAGACAGATACGCAGTATTTT. Translated: CASSTRQGETDTQYF. This chain links TRBV7-9 with TRBJ2-3; 7 bases match TRBD1. Germline CDR1 SEHNR, CDR2 FQNEAQ (reference sequence). This CDR3 spans 15 amino acids. Losses at the gene ends were 5 bases for V and 3 bases for J; bases not matched to a gene: 8.